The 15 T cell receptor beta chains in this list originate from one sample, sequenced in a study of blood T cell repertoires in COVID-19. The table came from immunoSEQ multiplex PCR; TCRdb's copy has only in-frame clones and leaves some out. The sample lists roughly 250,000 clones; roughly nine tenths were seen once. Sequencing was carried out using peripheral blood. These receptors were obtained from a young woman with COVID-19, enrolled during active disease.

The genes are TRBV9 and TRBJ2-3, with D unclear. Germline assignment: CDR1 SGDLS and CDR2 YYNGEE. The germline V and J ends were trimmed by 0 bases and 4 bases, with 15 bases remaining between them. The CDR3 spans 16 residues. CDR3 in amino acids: CASSVAGRSMADTQYF. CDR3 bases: TGTGCCAGCAGCGTAGCGGGTAGGTCGATGGCAGATACGCAGTATTTT.

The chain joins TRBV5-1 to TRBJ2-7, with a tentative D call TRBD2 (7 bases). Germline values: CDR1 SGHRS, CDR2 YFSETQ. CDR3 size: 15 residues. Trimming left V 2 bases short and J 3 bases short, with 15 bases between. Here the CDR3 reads CASSLMAGANYEQYF. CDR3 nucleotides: TGCGCCAGCAGCTTAATGGCGGGGGCAAACTACGAGCAGTACTTC.

The DNA of the CDR3 is TGCAGCGTTGAAGAGCCACAGGGGGCGACTAACTATGGCTACACCTTC. This sequence encodes CSVEEPQGATNYGYTF. The chain employs TRBV29-1 and TRBJ1-2; 9 nucleotides match TRBD1. Germline lookup yields CDR1 SQVTM and CDR2 ANQGSEA. Trimming at V came to 0 bases and at J to 0 bases, leaving 5 bases not matched to a gene. The CDR3 has 16 residues.

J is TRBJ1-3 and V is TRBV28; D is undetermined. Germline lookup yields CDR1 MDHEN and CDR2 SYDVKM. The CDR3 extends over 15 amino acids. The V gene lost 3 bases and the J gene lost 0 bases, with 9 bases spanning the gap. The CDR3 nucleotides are TGTGCCAGCAGTTTTGAAACAGCCTCTGGAAACACCATATATTTT. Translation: CASSFETASGNTIYF. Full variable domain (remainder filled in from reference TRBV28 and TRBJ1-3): DVKVTQSSRYLVKRTGEKVFLECVQDMDHENMFWYRQDPGLGLRLIYFSYDVKMKEKGDIPEGYSVSREKKERFSLILESASTNQTSMYLCASSFETASGNTIYFGEGSWLTVV.

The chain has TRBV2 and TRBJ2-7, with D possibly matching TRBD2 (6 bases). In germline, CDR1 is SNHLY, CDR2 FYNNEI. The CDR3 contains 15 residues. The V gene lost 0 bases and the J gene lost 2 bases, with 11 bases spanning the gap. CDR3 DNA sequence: TGTGCCAGCAGTGAAGCGTCTAGCGCCGCCTACGAGCAGTACTTC. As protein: CASSEASSAAYEQYF.

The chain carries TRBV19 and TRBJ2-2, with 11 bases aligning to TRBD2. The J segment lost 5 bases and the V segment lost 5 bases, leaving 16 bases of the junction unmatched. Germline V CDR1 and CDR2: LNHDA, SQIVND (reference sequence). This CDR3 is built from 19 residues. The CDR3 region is CASSVWGLAGGKGTGELFF. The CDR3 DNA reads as TGTGCCAGTAGTGTCTGGGGTCTAGCGGGGGGCAAGGGGACCGGGGAGCTGTTTTTT.

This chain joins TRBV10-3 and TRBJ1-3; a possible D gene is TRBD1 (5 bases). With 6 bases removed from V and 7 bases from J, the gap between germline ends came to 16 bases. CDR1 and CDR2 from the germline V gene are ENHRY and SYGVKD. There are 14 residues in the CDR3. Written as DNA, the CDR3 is TGTGCCATCAGAGCCGACAGAGATCCCAACACCATATATTTT. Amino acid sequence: CAIRADRDPNTIYF.

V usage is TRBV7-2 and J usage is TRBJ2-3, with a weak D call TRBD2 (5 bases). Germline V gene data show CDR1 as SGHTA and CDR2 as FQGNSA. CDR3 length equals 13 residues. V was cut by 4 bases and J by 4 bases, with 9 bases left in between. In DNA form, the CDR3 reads TGTGCCAGCAGCTCCACACTAGCAGATACGCAGTATTTT. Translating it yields CASSSTLADTQYF.

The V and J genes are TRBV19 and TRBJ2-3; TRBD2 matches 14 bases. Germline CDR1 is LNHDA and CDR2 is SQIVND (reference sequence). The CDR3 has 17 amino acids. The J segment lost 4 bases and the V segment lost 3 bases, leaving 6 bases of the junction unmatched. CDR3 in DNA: TGTGCCAGTAGTATGGGACTAGCGGGGGTCTCCGCAGATACGCAGTATTTT. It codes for CASSMGLAGVSADTQYF.

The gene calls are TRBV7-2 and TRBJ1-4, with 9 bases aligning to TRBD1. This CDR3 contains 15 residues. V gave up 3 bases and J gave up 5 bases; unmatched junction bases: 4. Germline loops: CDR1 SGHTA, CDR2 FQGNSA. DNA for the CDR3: TGTGCCAGCAGCTTGGGGGGGACAGGGAATGAAAAACTGTTTTTT. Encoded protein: CASSLGGTGNEKLFF. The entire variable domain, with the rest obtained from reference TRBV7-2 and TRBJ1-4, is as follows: GAGVSQSPSNKVTEKGKDVELRCDPISGHTALYWYRQSLGQGLEFLIYFQGNSAPDKSGLPSDRFSAERTGGSVSTLTIQRTQQEDSAVYLCASSLGGTGNEKLFFGSGTQLSVL.

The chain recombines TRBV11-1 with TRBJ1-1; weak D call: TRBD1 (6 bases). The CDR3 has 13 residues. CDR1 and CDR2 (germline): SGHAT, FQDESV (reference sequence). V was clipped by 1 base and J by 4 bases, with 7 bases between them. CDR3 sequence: CASSLDRATEAFF. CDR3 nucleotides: TGTGCCAGCAGCTTAGACAGGGCCACTGAAGCTTTCTTT.

The CDR3 region is CASSQMGGRSNQPQHF. Here the CDR3 DNA reads TGCGCCAGCAGCCAAATGGGGGGACGGAGCAATCAGCCCCAGCATTTT. The chain employs TRBV4-1 and TRBJ1-5; D might be TRBD1 (5 bases). The CDR3 consists of 16 residues. The germline V and J ends were trimmed by 2 bases and 1 base, with 12 bases remaining between them. CDR1 MGHRA and CDR2 YSYEKL come from the germline V gene.

This chain's CDR3 is CASSSPGLAGGPSNIEQFF. In nucleotides, the CDR3 is TGTGCCAGCAGCTCTCCGGGACTAGCGGGGGGGCCTTCGAACATTGAGCAGTTCTTC. The rearrangement joins TRBV7-9 to TRBJ2-1, with 16 bases lining up with TRBD2. Germline CDR1 reads SEHNR; CDR2 reads FQNEAQ (reference sequence). The CDR3 loop spans 19 amino acids. V lost 4 bases, J lost 9 bases, and 15 bases stayed unmatched.

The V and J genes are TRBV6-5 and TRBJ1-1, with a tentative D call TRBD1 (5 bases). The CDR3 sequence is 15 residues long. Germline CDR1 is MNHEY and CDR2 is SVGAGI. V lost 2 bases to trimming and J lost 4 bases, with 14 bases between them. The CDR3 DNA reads TGTGCCAGCAGTTACCCCGGGGGTGGGGGCACTGAAGCTTTCTTT. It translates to CASSYPGGGGTEAFF.

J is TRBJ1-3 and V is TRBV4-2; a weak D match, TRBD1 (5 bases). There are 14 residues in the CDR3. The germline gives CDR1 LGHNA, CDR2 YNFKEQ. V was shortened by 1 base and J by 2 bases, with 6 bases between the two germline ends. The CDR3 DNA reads TGTGCCAGCAGCCAAGGACAGACTGGAAACACCATATATTTT. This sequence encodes CASSQGQTGNTIYF.